The clone carrying this TCR beta chain has a handful of counts. Antigen unknown. PCR primers comprised 60 Vbeta and 13 Jbeta primers. Only in-frame clones appear in the TCRdb table, and some are missing; sequencing was by immunoSEQ multiplex PCR. This table holds about 130,000 clones, just under 80% found once. This entry comes from a study of cytomegalovirus exposure and HLA in healthy donors. Notes on the study in general: Later analysis found that TCR beta chains associated with HLA were more clonally expanded than other, equally common chains. Among immune exposure information, only CMV serostatus was available.

The V gene's germline CDR1 is MGHRA and CDR2 YSYEKL. V was shortened by 0 bases and J by 0 bases, with 15 bases between the two germline ends. The CDR3 covers 18 residues. The receptor's source is a woman in her thirties or forties in good health and CMV-seronegative. Material: PBMCs. The chain couples TRBV4-1 to TRBJ1-3; D remains ambiguous. CDR3 sequence: CASSQDEQRTFSGNTIYF. The CDR3 DNA sequence: TGCGCCAGCAGCCAAGATGAGCAACGAACCTTCTCTGGAAACACCATATATTTT.